These 30 T cell receptor beta chains were all obtained from the same sample, sequenced in a study of shared clonotypes between healthy human individuals. The assay was immunoSEQ multiplex PCR, and TCRdb's table has in-frame clones only and misses some. The sample lists millions of clones; approximately 93% were seen once. Sequences were obtained from naive CD4+ T cells from PBMCs. Subset described: CD45RA+ positively selected. The source of these receptors is a man between 18 and 29 years old in good health. Some clones in this sample may be carry-over from other donors' samples.

The chain couples TRBV10-3 to TRBJ2-7; D is ambiguous. CDR3 length: 14 residues. With 0 bases removed from V and 1 base from J, the gap between germline ends came to 7 bases. Per the germline V gene, CDR1 is ENHRY and CDR2 is SYGVKD. The CDR3 loop reads CAISESKVSYEQYF. As DNA, the CDR3 is TGTGCCATCAGTGAGTCGAAGGTATCCTACGAGCAGTACTTC.

V usage is TRBV7-8 and J usage is TRBJ2-6; 8 positions match TRBD1. The germline V gene encodes CDR1 SGHVS and CDR2 FQNEAQ. V dropped 5 bases and J dropped 2; count of bases not matched to a gene: 2. There are 15 residues in the CDR3. The chain's CDR3 is CASSPDRAGANVLTF. The CDR3 nucleotides are TGTGCCAGCAGCCCGGACAGGGCTGGGGCCAACGTCCTGACTTTC. The variable domain in full, completed from reference TRBV7-8 and TRBJ2-6, reads GAGVSQSPRYKVAKRGQDVALRCDPISGHVSLFWYQQALGQGPEFLTYFQNEAQLDKSGLPSDRFFAERPEGSVSTLKIQRTQQEDSAVYLCASSPDRAGANVLTFGAGSRLTVL.

This chain connects TRBV5-1 to TRBJ1-2; 9 positions match TRBD1. From germline, CDR1 is SGHRS and CDR2 YFSETQ. The length of the CDR3 is 17 residues. Trimming took 4 bases from V and 7 from J; bases not matched to a gene: 17. DNA of the CDR3: TGCGCCAGCAGCCCCGCTCCCACTTCGGGACAGGGAAGTGGCTACACCTTC. Its translation is CASSPAPTSGQGSGYTF.

The chain combines TRBV28 with TRBJ1-4; TRBD1 is a possible D gene (5 bases). Trimming took 3 bases from V and 13 from J, leaving 12 bases between them. Germline assignment: CDR1 MDHEN and CDR2 SYDVKM. The CDR3 is made up of 12 amino acids. In DNA form, the CDR3 reads TGTGCCAGCAGTTTTATGGGACGTGGACTGTTTTTT. This encodes CASSFMGRGLFF. Using reference TRBV28 and TRBJ1-4 for the parts outside the CDR3, the full variable domain is DVKVTQSSRYLVKRTGEKVFLECVQDMDHENMFWYRQDPGLGLRLIYFSYDVKMKEKGDIPEGYSVSREKKERFSLILESASTNQTSMYLCASSFMGRGLFFGSGTQLSVL.

The gene calls are TRBV2 and TRBJ2-1; 8 bases align to TRBD2. Germline values: CDR1 SNHLY, CDR2 FYNNEI. The V and J ends lost 6 bases and 6 bases, in that order; junction bases with no gene match: 10. This CDR3 contains 15 residues. The CDR3 here is CASSPNGLARNEQFF. CDR3 bases: TGTGCCAGCAGCCCTAATGGACTAGCTCGCAATGAGCAGTTCTTC.

The gene calls are TRBV5-1 and TRBJ2-7, with 9 positions matching TRBD1. CDR3 length: 15 residues. CDR1 is SGHRS, CDR2 YFSETQ, per germline. V trimming: 0 bases; J trimming: 5 bases; junction bases outside the gene matches: 6. The CDR3, as DNA: TGCGCCAGCAGCTTGGACAGGGGGCAGGACCACGAGCAGTACTTC. Amino acids: CASSLDRGQDHEQYF.

The chain is built from TRBV4-1 and TRBJ1-2; D call uncertain. V lost 1 base, J lost 8 bases, and 14 bases lay in between. The CDR3 extends over 14 amino acids. CDR1 is MGHRA, CDR2 YSYEKL, per germline. CDR3 sequence: CASSQGTREQGYTF. The CDR3 nucleotides read TGCGCCAGCAGCCAAGGCACGAGGGAACAAGGCTACACCTTC.

The V gene is TRBV11-2, the J gene TRBJ2-3; D might be TRBD2 (7 bases). The CDR3 runs to 15 residues. V lost 5 bases to trimming and J lost 4 bases, with 16 bases between them. From germline, CDR1 is SGHAT and CDR2 FQNNGV. The CDR3, as DNA: TGTGCCAGCAGCCCCTGGGGGGGCTGGTCAGATACGCAGTATTTT. Residues: CASSPWGGWSDTQYF.

The rearrangement uses TRBV6-1 and TRBJ1-5; 7 positions match TRBD1. Trimming at V came to 4 bases and at J to 4 bases, leaving 10 bases not matched to a gene. Germline CDR1 is MNHNS and CDR2 is SASEGT. This CDR3 is built from 16 residues. CDR3: CASSAGTVRGNQPQHF. For the CDR3, the DNA is TGTGCCAGCAGTGCTGGGACAGTTCGAGGGAATCAGCCCCAGCATTTT.

The rearrangement uses TRBV30 and TRBJ1-3; D not resolved. Germline lookup yields CDR1 GTSNPN and CDR2 SVGIG (reference sequence). Trimming cost V 5 bases and J 1 base, with 9 bases left between them. This CDR3 contains 13 residues. The CDR3 is CAWGITSGNTIYF. The CDR3 DNA reads TGTGCCTGGGGTATAACGTCTGGAAACACCATATATTTT.

The chain is built from TRBV5-1 and TRBJ1-3; possibly TRBD1 for D (5 bases). Germline V gene sequence: CDR1 SGHRS, CDR2 YFSETQ. CDR3 size: 16 residues. V lost 2 bases to trimming and J lost 2 bases, with 14 bases between them. The CDR3 coding sequence is TGCGCCAGCAGCTTTACCGGGGGGAAGACTGGAAACACCATATATTTT. Translating gives CASSFTGGKTGNTIYF.

The chain recombines TRBV9 with TRBJ1-2; no definite D call. Per the germline V gene, CDR1 is SGDLS and CDR2 is YYNGEE. V was shortened by 3 bases and J by 3 bases, with 15 bases between the two germline ends. CDR3 length equals 15 residues. CDR3 sequence reads: CASSAMRPSDYGYTF. The CDR3 region has the DNA TGTGCCAGCAGCGCTATGCGACCGTCAGACTATGGCTACACCTTC. Combining the CDR3 with reference TRBV9 and TRBJ1-2 gives the whole variable domain DSGVTQTPKHLITATGQRVTLRCSPRSGDLSVYWYQQSLDQGLQFLIQYYNGEERAKGNILERFSAQQFPDLHSELNLSSLELGDSALYFCASSAMRPSDYGYTFGSGTRLTVV.

This chain connects TRBV7-2 to TRBJ2-7; possibly TRBD2 for D (6 bases). CDR3 length: 17 residues. CDR1 is SGHTA, CDR2 FQGNSA, per germline. V was shortened by 0 bases and J by 0 bases, with 15 bases between the two germline ends. CDR3: CASSLALVPGVSYEQYF. CDR3 bases: TGTGCCAGCAGCTTAGCGCTTGTTCCGGGAGTCTCCTACGAGCAGTACTTC.

CDR3 in amino acids: CASSPNSGTPHWTGELFF. CDR3 sequence (DNA): TGTGCCAGCAGTCCCAACTCCGGGACCCCCCATTGGACCGGGGAGCTGTTTTTT. The chain joins TRBV13 to TRBJ2-2; either TRBD1 or TRBD2 may supply D (5 bases each). The germline gives CDR1 PRHDT, CDR2 FYEKMQ (reference sequence). Trimming stripped 6 bases from V and 5 bases from J, with 25 bases between. The CDR3 runs to 18 residues.

Remarks on this clone: Other nucleotide sequences in the sample specify the same CDR3. This rearrangement joins TRBV29-1 to TRBJ2-3; tentatively, D is TRBD1 (6 bases). V lost 5 bases to trimming and J lost 0 bases, with 6 bases between them. This CDR3 comprises 12 residues. CDR1 is SQVTM, CDR2 ANQGSEA, per germline. The CDR3, as DNA: TGCAGCGTTAGGGGGAGCACAGATACGCAGTATTTT. Its protein product is CSVRGSTDTQYF.

CDR3 loop: CASSERAYSYEQYF. The CDR3 DNA reads TGTGCCAGCAGTGAGCGGGCCTACTCCTACGAGCAGTACTTC. The chain couples TRBV2 to TRBJ2-7; maybe TRBD2 (5 bases). Trimming took 3 bases from V and 0 from J, leaving 9 bases between them. Germline CDR1 reads SNHLY; CDR2 reads FYNNEI. This CDR3 spans 14 amino acids.

The chain has TRBV5-5 and TRBJ1-5, with 8 bases identical to TRBD1. Germline V CDR1 and CDR2: SGHKS, YYEKEE (reference sequence). Trimming at V came to 3 bases and at J to 1 base, leaving 0 bases not matched to a gene. CDR3 length equals 14 residues. The CDR3 nucleotides read TGTGCCAGCAGCTGGGACAGGAGCAATCAGCCCCAGCATTTT. Translation: CASSWDRSNQPQHF.

The rearrangement uses TRBV9 and TRBJ2-3, with TRBD1 matching 9 bases. Trimming removed 0 bases from V and 0 bases from J; junction bases left unmatched: 2. This CDR3 comprises 16 residues. From germline, CDR1 is SGDLS and CDR2 YYNGEE. The CDR3 DNA reads TGTGCCAGCAGCGTAGTAGGGACAGGGAGCACAGATACGCAGTATTTT. It translates to CASSVVGTGSTDTQYF.

V gene TRBV19 combines with J gene TRBJ2-7; TRBD1 aligns across 8 bases. This CDR3 has 15 amino acids. J lost 3 bases, V lost 4 bases, and 8 bases had no gene match. Germline V gene lookup returns CDR1 LNHDA and CDR2 SQIVND (reference sequence). CDR3 sequence reads: CASSRGTGLDYEQYF. CDR3 nucleotide sequence: TGTGCCAGTAGTAGGGGGACAGGTCTGGACTACGAGCAGTACTTC.

J is TRBJ1-5 and V is TRBV7-9; D gene unclear. This CDR3 has 15 residues. Trimming shortened V by 5 bases and J by 2 bases, and 13 bases separated the two germline ends. Germline CDR1 SEHNR, CDR2 FQNEAQ (reference sequence). The CDR3 region is CASSQDLAGNQPQHF. The CDR3 coding sequence is TGTGCCAGCAGCCAGGACCTCGCGGGCAATCAGCCCCAGCATTTT.

The chain joins TRBV9 to TRBJ2-2, with 12 positions matching TRBD2. Looked up from germline, CDR1 is SGDLS and CDR2 is YYNGEE. The V segment lost 0 bases and the J segment 4 bases; nucleotides outside the gene matches: 10. This CDR3 has 19 residues. The DNA for the CDR3 is TGTGCCAGCAGCGTAGGACTAGCGGGAGCGTCCCGGGGCACCGGGGAGCTGTTTTTT. Protein product: CASSVGLAGASRGTGELFF.

This chain uses TRBV10-3 with TRBJ1-1; 10 bases map to TRBD1. Trimming cost V 6 bases and J 0 bases; bases outside gene matches: 1. In germline, CDR1 is ENHRY, CDR2 SYGVKD. This CDR3 spans 14 amino acids. The CDR3 loop is CAIRGQGLNTEAFF. CDR3 bases: TGTGCCATCAGGGGACAGGGGTTGAACACTGAAGCTTTCTTT.

The chain has TRBV6-6 and TRBJ1-3; TRBD1 aligns across 10 bases. This CDR3 is built from 15 residues. Germline-derived CDR1 and CDR2 are MNHNY and SVGAGI (reference sequence). V was clipped by 4 bases and J by 5 bases; unmatched bases: 5. CDR3 sequence reads: CASSFRDRGRNTIYF. As DNA, the CDR3 is TGTGCCAGCAGTTTCCGGGACAGGGGTCGAAACACCATATATTTT.

Only a few counts were recorded for this clone. Distinct nucleotide sequences in the sample also encode this CDR3. The chain has TRBV18 and TRBJ2-1, with TRBD2 matching over 7 bases. CDR1 KGHSH and CDR2 LQKENI come from the germline V gene. The CDR3 totals 14 residues. Trimming cost V 1 base and J 5 bases; bases outside gene matches: 2. CDR3 sequence reads: CASSPRLADNEQFF. CDR3 nucleotides: TGTGCCAGCTCACCACGCCTAGCGGACAATGAGCAGTTCTTC. Based on the CDR3 plus reference TRBV18 and TRBJ2-1, the full variable domain is NAGVMQNPRHLVRRRGQEARLRCSPMKGHSHVYWYRQLPEEGLKFMVYLQKENIIDESGMPKERFSAEFPKEGPSILRIQQVVRGDSAAYFCASSPRLADNEQFFGPGTRLTVL.

V and J are TRBV7-9 and TRBJ2-1, with 10 bases lining up with TRBD2. V trimming: 7 bases; J trimming: 2 bases; junction bases outside the gene matches: 14. Germline CDR1 is SEHNR and CDR2 is FQNEAQ (reference sequence). This CDR3 spans 18 amino acids. In nucleotides, the CDR3 is TGTGCCAGCATCCCCACGGGGGGCCTAGCGGGAGCCTACAATGAGCAGTTCTTC. It is translated as CASIPTGGLAGAYNEQFF.

This sequence joins TRBV9 and TRBJ1-2; TRBD1 might be the D (5 bases). This CDR3 contains 14 residues. Germline CDR1 reads SGDLS; CDR2 reads YYNGEE. With 4 bases removed from V and 8 bases from J, the gap between germline ends came to 18 bases. Written as DNA, the CDR3 is TGTGCCAGCAGCCCCTCGGGGGGGACGGAGGGCTACACCTTC. Its translation: CASSPSGGTEGYTF.

V and J are TRBV19 and TRBJ1-1, with unresolved D. The germline V gene has CDR1 LNHDA and CDR2 SQIVND (reference sequence). The ends were cut back, 5 bases at V and 4 bases at J, with 8 bases in the middle. There are 12 residues in the CDR3. CDR3 sequence reads: CASSLSVTEAFF. The CDR3 nucleotides read TGTGCCAGTAGTCTCTCGGTCACTGAAGCTTTCTTT. The whole variable domain, filled in from reference TRBV19 and TRBJ1-1, reads DGGITQSPKYLFRKEGQNVTLSCEQNLNHDAMYWYRQDPGQGLRLIYYSQIVNDFQKGDIAEGYSVSREKKESFPLTVTSAQKNPTAFYLCASSLSVTEAFFGQGTRLTVV.

This chain connects TRBV6-9 to TRBJ1-3, with a possible D match to TRBD1 (5 bases). The CDR3 spans 22 residues. CDR1 is MNHGY and CDR2 is SVAAGI in the germline V gene. The V end was cut by 6 bases, the J end by 0 bases, with 33 bases between. This CDR3 is CASRTDILQSYGRCGSGNTIYF. CDR3 bases: TGTGCCAGCAGAACGGACATTCTACAGTCTTATGGAAGGTGTGGCTCTGGAAACACCATATATTTT.

The chain links TRBV7-2 to TRBJ2-1, with D perhaps TRBD2 (5 bases). Germline assignment: CDR1 SGHTA and CDR2 FQGNSA. V lost 4 bases to trimming and J lost 3 bases, with 13 bases between them. The CDR3 totals 15 residues. The CDR3 here is CASSYRGEDYNEQFF. CDR3 bases: TGTGCCAGCAGCTATCGGGGTGAAGACTACAATGAGCAGTTCTTC.

This rearrangement joins TRBV19 to TRBJ2-3; D gene uncertain. Between the trimmed V and J ends, which lost 5 bases and 2 bases, there was a span of 20 bases. The CDR3 consists of 17 residues. Germline-derived CDR1 and CDR2 are LNHDA and SQIVND (reference sequence). The CDR3 protein is CASSPQGRPVPTDTQYF. In DNA form, the CDR3 reads TGTGCCAGTAGTCCTCAAGGACGGCCAGTCCCCACAGATACGCAGTATTTT.